Listed here is a single T cell receptor (beta chain). Its specificity is not known. The CDR3 totals 12 residues. Looked up from germline, CDR1 is SGDLS and CDR2 is YYNGEE. V lost 4 bases and J lost 8, with 12 bases in between. This entry belongs to a study of beta chain features in type 1 diabetes. Study-wide points: Patients' naive, central memory and Treg TCRB repertoires seemed closer to one another than those of healthy donors. Fewer junction insertions and more nucleotide deletions appeared in type 1 diabetes patients.

Expressed TCRB transcripts got sequenced, as all isolated RNA was reverse transcribed. Sequenced by immunoSEQ multiplex PCR; TCRdb stores in-frame clones only, minus some. The sample carries 350,000 to 400,000 clones, around 16% recorded once. Material for sequencing was naive CD4+ T cells from blood. The rearrangement joins TRBV9 to TRBJ1-2, with D perhaps matching TRBD1 (5 bases). The source of this sequence is a woman between 18 and 30 years old in good health. This CDR3 reads CASSTTGDGYTF. The CDR3, as DNA: TGTGCCAGCAGCACAACAGGAGACGGCTACACCTTC. Based on the CDR3 plus reference TRBV9 and TRBJ1-2, the full variable domain is DSGVTQTPKHLITATGQRVTLRCSPRSGDLSVYWYQQSLDQGLQFLIQYYNGEERAKGNILERFSAQQFPDLHSELNLSSLELGDSALYFCASSTTGDGYTFGSGTRLTVV.